This T cell receptor beta chain derives from a study of regulatory T cells in long-lasting Graves disease. Study-level information: Over 5 years of antithyroid drugs plus positive TSH receptor antibodies defined persistent Graves' disease.

Arm-PCR of CDR3 regions with iRepertoire HTBI primers generated TCR beta libraries. TCRdb itself ran the multiplex PCR reads through MiXCR, one entry per CDR3 protein. The sample has approximately 400,000 distinct CDR3 sequences, less than 25% seen once. Indicated time point: persistent/refractory GD, antithyroid drugs over 5 years with positive TRAb. RNA extracted from PBMCs served as the sequencing template. Graves' disease diagnosis used American Thyroid Association guidelines. Trimming removed 1 base at V and 4 bases at J, with 10 bases between. This CDR3 spans 15 amino acids. Germline-derived CDR1 and CDR2 are MGHRA and YSYEKL. This clonotype was counted a few times.

Sequences were derived from peripheral blood mononuclear cells (PBMCs), sampled when the disease was refractory, from a patient treated with antithyroid drugs. The receptor comes from a female donor with Graves disease. V usage is TRBV4-1 and J usage is TRBJ1-4, with TRBD1 as a possible D gene (6 bases). This CDR3 reads CASSQGQGYNEKLFF. CDR3 nucleotides: TGCGCCAGCAGCCAAGGCCAGGGGTATAATGAAAAACTGTTTTTT.